The TCR beta chain described here comes from a study of identical twins. Study-wide points: Beta out-of-frame sequences showed weaker excess sharing between twins. Within monozygotic twins, out-of-frame TCR alpha sharing was underestimated by the models. Insertions were fewer in abundant cord blood beta clonotypes, whereas memory repertoires showed none of this pattern.

This CDR3 comprises 13 residues. CDR1 is MNHEY and CDR2 is SMNVEV in the germline V gene (reference sequence). Trimming left V 6 bases short and J 6 bases short, with 15 bases between. MiXCR, applied by TCRdb to the 5' RACE reads, yields one record per CDR3 protein. The table has 240,000 or so distinct CDR3 sequences, roughly 7% seen once. This clonotype was counted ten times or more. The antigen remains undetermined. This same sample was also part of a study on yellow fever vaccine responses in identical twins. From that paper: Reportedly, twins showed a vaccine T cell response that looked partly convergent and partly personalized.

The chain employs TRBV27 and TRBJ2-7; D assignment may be TRBD1 or TRBD2 (5 bases each). The source is a woman between 18 and 29 years old in good health. The source material was memory (CD45RO+) T cells sorted from blood. The CDR3 reads CASSRDAPSEQYF. DNA for the CDR3: TGTGCCAGCAGCCGGGACGCTCCTTCCGAGCAGTACTTC.